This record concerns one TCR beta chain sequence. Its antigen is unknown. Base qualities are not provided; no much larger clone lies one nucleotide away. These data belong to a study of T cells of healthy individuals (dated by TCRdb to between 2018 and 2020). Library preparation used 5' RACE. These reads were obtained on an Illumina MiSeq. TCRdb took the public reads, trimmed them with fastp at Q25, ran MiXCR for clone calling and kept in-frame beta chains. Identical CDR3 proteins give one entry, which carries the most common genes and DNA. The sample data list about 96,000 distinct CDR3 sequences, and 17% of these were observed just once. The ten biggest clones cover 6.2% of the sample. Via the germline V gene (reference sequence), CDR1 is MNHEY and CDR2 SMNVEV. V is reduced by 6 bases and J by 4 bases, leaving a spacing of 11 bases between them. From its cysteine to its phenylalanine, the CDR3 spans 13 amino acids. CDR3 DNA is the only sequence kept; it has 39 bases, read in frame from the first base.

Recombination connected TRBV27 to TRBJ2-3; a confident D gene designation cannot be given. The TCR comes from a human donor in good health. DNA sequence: TGTGCCAGCAGCCTCTTAAATCCAGATACGCAGTATTTT. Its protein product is CASSLLNPDTQYF.